This T cell receptor beta chain was retrieved from a study of control samples from healthy donors and cancer patients (dated by TCRdb to 2020 to 2021). The CDR3 contains 12 residues, cysteine and phenylalanine counted. Solely the CDR3 DNA is kept, with 36 bases framed from the first base. V is reduced by 8 bases and J by 2 bases, leaving a spacing of 10 bases between them. Taken from the germline V gene, the CDR1 and CDR2 loops are ENHRY and SYGVKD. Notes on this clone: Its antigen is still unknown. Nothing much larger sits one base from this clone, and base qualities are not available.

The library relied on the immunoSEQ multiplex PCR assay. As stored in TCRdb, this immuneACCESS dataset retains in-frame rearrangements with V and J assigned. A fraction of the clones does not appear; measured against another copy, unresolved V genes explain less than half of the discrepancy, and the remainder lacks a known reason. The sample table shows roughly 130,000 clones, and around nine tenths are seen once. The top ten hold 2% to 2.5% of the sample. The receptor was isolated from a man aged 18 to 30 in good health. Recombination joined TRBV10-3 with TRBJ2-7, with an unclear D gene assignment. The sample was blood. CDR3 loop: CAIGRPPYEQYF. The sequenced DNA: TGTGCCATCGGGCGGCCCCCCTACGAGCAGTACTTC.